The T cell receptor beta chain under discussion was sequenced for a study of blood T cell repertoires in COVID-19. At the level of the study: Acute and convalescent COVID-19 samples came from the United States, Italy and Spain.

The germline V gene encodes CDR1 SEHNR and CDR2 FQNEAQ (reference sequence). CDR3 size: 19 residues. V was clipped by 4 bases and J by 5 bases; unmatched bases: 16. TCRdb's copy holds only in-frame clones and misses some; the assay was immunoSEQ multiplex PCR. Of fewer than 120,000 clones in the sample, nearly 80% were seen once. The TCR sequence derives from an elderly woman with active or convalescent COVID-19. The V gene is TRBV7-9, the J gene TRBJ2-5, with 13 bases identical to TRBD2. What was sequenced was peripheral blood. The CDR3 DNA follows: TGTGCCAGCAGCTCCCCCGGGACTAGCGGGGCCTGGGGGAGGGAGACCCAGTACTTC. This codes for CASSSPGTSGAWGRETQYF.